One sample yielded the 3 T cell receptor beta chains listed below, sequenced in a study of control samples from healthy donors and cancer patients. Sequencing used immunoSEQ multiplex PCR; TCRdb keeps in-frame clones, though not all of them. The data show about 130,000 clones, about 88% seen once. The specimen was blood. The receptors come from a man in his fifties or sixties in good health.

The gene calls are TRBV28 and TRBJ1-4; D is possibly TRBD1 (6 bases). Trimming shortened V by 1 base and J by 8 bases, and 11 bases separated the two germline ends. The V gene's germline CDR1 is MDHEN and CDR2 SYDVKM. The CDR3 sequence is 14 residues long. CDR3 in DNA: TGTGCCAGCAGTTTATCAGGGAGGGGGGAAAAACTGTTTTTT. Its protein is CASSLSGRGEKLFF.

The V gene is TRBV5-1, the J gene TRBJ2-3; 11 bases agree with TRBD1. The CDR3 is 15 residues long. Germline loops: CDR1 SGHRS, CDR2 YFSETQ. Trimming removed 5 bases from V and 5 bases from J; junction bases left unmatched: 7. The CDR3 nucleotides read TGCGCCAGCAGGCGGGCGGGGACAGGGGGAGATACGCAGTATTTT. Its protein product is CASRRAGTGGDTQYF.

In DNA form, the CDR3 reads TGTGCCAGCAGTGAACGGGGTACGTGGTCCTACGAGCAGTACTTC. It specifies CASSERGTWSYEQYF. The chain has TRBV2 and TRBJ2-7; D is possibly TRBD2 (5 bases). Germline CDR1 reads SNHLY; CDR2 reads FYNNEI. The CDR3 has 15 residues. V was pared by 2 bases and J by 1 base, with 12 bases between.